These T cell receptor beta chains were read from a single sample in a study of T cell changes during pregnancy in multiple sclerosis. Assay: immunoSEQ multiplex PCR; the TCRdb copy retains only in-frame clones and omits some. The sample yields around 100,000 clones, 80% to 95% seen once. This sample comprised peripheral blood, obtained after pregnancy. The receptor source for this set is a female donor with multiple sclerosis, enrolled in a pregnancy study. Each CDR3 is given with its conserved first and last residue. Fields, in order: clone size, V gene, D gene, J gene, CDR3 DNA, CDR3 protein. A D gene is named only where the DNA matches it firmly. Expanded clones are given a class, and other clones once, few, many or no size at all.

clone size: .
V gene: TRBV9
D gene: .
J gene: TRBJ1-1
CDR3 DNA: TGTGCCAGCAGCCCCAAGACAGGAACAACGAACACTGAAGCTTTCTTT
CDR3 protein: CASSPKTGTTNTEAFF

clone size: .
V gene: TRBV7-6
D gene: TRBD1
J gene: TRBJ2-7
CDR3 DNA: TGTGCCAGCAGCTTCCAGGGGGCGTCCGACGAGCAGTACTTC
CDR3 protein: CASSFQGASDEQYF

clone size: .
V gene: TRBV13
D gene: TRBD1
J gene: TRBJ1-1
CDR3 DNA: TGTGCCAGCAGCCCGGATGCGGACAGGATCCAGAATACTGAAGCTTTCTTT
CDR3 protein: CASSPDADRIQNTEAFF

clone size: once
V gene: TRBV19
D gene: .
J gene: TRBJ2-7
CDR3 DNA: TGTGCCAGTAGTATCCGCGGTAAGAGTGGCTCCTACGAGCAGTACTTC
CDR3 protein: CASSIRGKSGSYEQYF

clone size: .
V gene: TRBV5-5
D gene: TRBD1
J gene: TRBJ1-6
CDR3 DNA: TGTGCCAGCAGCTTAGTCGGGACAGGGTTTTCACCCCTCCACTTT
CDR3 protein: CASSLVGTGFSPLHF

clone size: .
V gene: TRBV9
D gene: TRBD1
J gene: TRBJ1-2
CDR3 DNA: TGTGCCAGCAGCGTAGATACAGGGGGCTATGGCTACACCTTC
CDR3 protein: CASSVDTGGYGYTF

clone size: .
V gene: TRBV6-5
D gene: .
J gene: TRBJ2-2
CDR3 DNA: TGTGCCAGCCGTAGCGTTAACACCGGGGAGCTGTTTTTT
CDR3 protein: CASRSVNTGELFF

clone size: .
V gene: TRBV18
D gene: TRBD1
J gene: TRBJ1-6
CDR3 DNA: TGTGCCAGCTCATTACAGGGGGCCCTAACTAATTCACCCCTCCACTTT
CDR3 protein: CASSLQGALTNSPLHF

clone size: once
V gene: TRBV5-5
D gene: .
J gene: TRBJ1-5
CDR3 DNA: TGTGCCAGCAGGGGAGACGGTTATCAGCCCCAGCATTTT
CDR3 protein: CASRGDGYQPQHF

clone size: .
V gene: TRBV18
D gene: .
J gene: TRBJ2-5
CDR3 DNA: TGTGCCAGCTCTCCTAGGAGGGAGCAAGAGACCCAGTACTTC
CDR3 protein: CASSPRREQETQYF

clone size: once
V gene: TRBV5-8
D gene: .
J gene: TRBJ1-4
CDR3 DNA: TGTGCCAGCAGCCTCGGAGTTAATGAAAAACTGTTTTTT
CDR3 protein: CASSLGVNEKLFF

clone size: .
V gene: TRBV7-9
D gene: .
J gene: TRBJ1-4
CDR3 DNA: TGTGCCAGCAGCGTGAGGGACAAAGCCAATAATGAAAAACTGTTTTTT
CDR3 protein: CASSVRDKANNEKLFF

clone size: .
V gene: TRBV27
D gene: .
J gene: TRBJ2-7
CDR3 DNA: TGTGCCAGCAGTTTAAGCGCAGGGTTTCGCGAGCAGTACTTC
CDR3 protein: CASSLSAGFREQYF

clone size: once
V gene: TRBV7-2
D gene: .
J gene: TRBJ1-3
CDR3 DNA: TGTGCCAGCAGCCCGGGGACTTTCTCTGGAAACACCATATATTTT
CDR3 protein: CASSPGTFSGNTIYF

clone size: .
V gene: TRBV5-4
D gene: TRBD1
J gene: TRBJ2-1
CDR3 DNA: TGTGCCAGCAGTAAGGACAGGGAATCCTACAATGAGCAGTTCTTC
CDR3 protein: CASSKDRESYNEQFF

clone size: once
V gene: TRBV5-4
D gene: .
J gene: TRBJ2-3
CDR3 DNA: TGTGCCAGCAGCTTTGGGCAGGGTTGGACAGATACGCAGTATTTT
CDR3 protein: CASSFGQGWTDTQYF

clone size: .
V gene: TRBV5-1
D gene: TRBD2
J gene: TRBJ2-1
CDR3 DNA: TGCGCCAGCAGCTTTAGACCGGGAGGGATGAATGAGCAGTTCTTC
CDR3 protein: CASSFRPGGMNEQFF